This T cell receptor beta chain is drawn from a study of cytomegalovirus exposure and HLA in healthy donors (dated by TCRdb to the late 2010s). At the level of the whole study: An earlier analysis of some 620 of the donors reported 276 Gb of sequence data and around 110 million unique TCR beta sequences obtained from roughly 170 million T cells. The T cell repertoires of around 670 subjects were profiled by immunosequencing and related to cytomegalovirus serostatus. Among some 400 genotyped donors of the cohort, an average of around 250,000 unique TCR beta nucleotide sequences was sequenced per donor, of which about 19% were non-productive. Around 330 gigabases of sequencing data and around 90 million unique TCR sequences made up an early release that covered fewer than 650 HLA-typed donors. To predict cytomegalovirus infection status, the study combined high-throughput TCR immunosequencing, statistical association of individual TCRs with disease status, and machine learning. In a later analysis, previously published TCR beta repertoires from 550 to 700 donors were re-analyzed and high-resolution HLA genotyping was added so that TCR occurrence patterns could be studied. Besides the first cohort of about 730 subjects, a separate validation cohort made up of 90 to 150 different subjects was used. Every repertoire in the discovery cohort had been generated on one and the same sequencing platform. Donor age, sex, ethnicity and CMV serostatus were compiled together with the repertoire data. A few DR-DQ haplotypes were handled as single units for association and clustering because linkage in the cohort was strong. The later analysis used no new phenotypic data to find candidate immune exposures, relying instead on TCR beta sequences and their occurrence across donors. Of the roughly 400 genotyped donors, about 84% fell in the genetic ancestry cluster associated with self-reported Caucasian donors. In an earlier analysis of several hundred of the donors, high-throughput TCR beta sequencing was used to judge whether each TCR beta V gene segment behaved as functional or pseudogenic. The number of typed donors differed by locus: about 620-630 for A, B, C, DRB1 and DQB1; some 540 for DQA1; approximately 600 for DPA1; and around 470 for DPB1. Genome-wide SNP genotypes for about 65% of the 666 donors were used in a later genetic analysis, which treated that subset as a discovery cohort. The aim of the study was to test whether cataloging public T cell receptors could identify signatures of past pathogen exposure. HLA typing covered class I and class II loci at four-digit resolution. General conclusions and limits of the study: The 87-base-pair reads could not distinguish some IMGT-functional V segments, including TRBV6-2 and TRBV6-3, so those segments were excluded. The only immune exposure information available for the cohort was CMV serostatus. According to a later analysis, TCR association rates differed among HLA loci, with DRB1 alleles showing the most associated TCRs and HLA-C alleles showing the fewest. Across donors, most TCR sequences were observed very rarely, whereas some public TCRs were present in many individuals. Compared with the roughly 710-donor mean, donors in an Asian-associated ancestry cluster had fewer N-insertions in productive TCRs, according to a later genetic analysis. A further reported finding was that TCR beta sequences accurately predicted the HLA-A and HLA-B alleles for most subjects in the first cohort. Sequencing depth was assumed to be roughly uniform across donors in the presence/absence analyses, though that assumption may not hold. Linkage disequilibrium might explain the correlated functional status among segregating V segments, but an unknown experimental factor could not be excluded. In an earlier analysis of 587 of the donors, most TCR beta V segments appeared in productive rearrangements about 87% or about 30% of the time, broadly matching IMGT annotations. According to the authors, the approach could potentially be generalized to other disease states and immunological phenotypes. Only TCR beta chains were sequenced in this cohort, and the absence of alpha or paired-chain data limited detectable features. Because counts were too low, approximately 18 rarely observed V segments, including chromosome 9 orphons, were excluded from the earlier analysis of fewer than 650 of the donors. A group of highly shared sequence variants was considered likely to be a technical artifact of the sequencing pipeline. Assigning TCR associations to individual alleles was difficult when HLA alleles, especially DR and DQ, strongly co-occurred. Specific HLA alleles were associated with about 17,000 TCR beta sequences at a false discovery rate of 0.05 in a later analysis. A later analysis found that HLA-associated TCR beta chains were more clonally expanded and had lower generation probabilities than equally common non-associated chains. Most CMV-associated TCR beta chains appeared to be HLA-restricted in a later analysis, and the HLA associations seemed to be driven largely by CMV exposure. In a later analysis, several top co-occurrence clusters were reported to appear linked to parvovirus B19, influenza, CMV and Epstein-Barr virus. A few of the identified cytomegalovirus-associated TCR beta chains were confirmed in vitro to be specific for cytomegalovirus antigens. In both the original and validation cohorts, the classifier was reported to diagnose cytomegalovirus status with high specificity and sensitivity. The study listed 164 TCR beta chains as associated with cytomegalovirus. V-gene and J-gene trimming of TCR beta chains was associated with a missense DCLRE1C variant in a later genetic analysis, and the association was replicated in an independent cohort. Because HLA typing was missing for some donors at each locus, association tests included only the typed subset.

V and J are trimmed by 9 bases and 11 bases, and the gene matches miss 10 bases of the junction. The CDR3, cysteine through phenylalanine, is 13 amino acids long. The CDR3 DNA has 39 bases and is translated from base 1. Taken from the germline V gene, the CDR1 and CDR2 loops are MDHEN and SYDVKM. Concerning this clone: Its binding antigen is unknown. No much larger clone is present one base from it, and per-base qualities are unavailable.

The method was the immunoSEQ multiplex PCR assay. For the multiplex PCR, a mixture combining 60 forward primers for TCR Vbeta segments and 13 reverse primers for TCR Jbeta segments was used. The CDR3 region of rearranged TCR beta genes was amplified from genomic DNA by a multiplex PCR assay. Amplified TCR beta libraries were sequenced as 87-base-pair reads on the Illumina HiSeq System. In the paper's pipeline: A later analysis tallied around 80 million unique TCR beta chains across the 550 to 850 repertoires, and roughly 11 million of those chains were shared by two or more donors. A nearest-neighbor algorithm error-corrected the raw reads and collapsed the reads into unique sequences, merging closely related sequences to remove PCR and sequencing errors. Alignment of CDR3 sequences to IMGT reference sequences was used to assign V, D and J gene segments. For a sequence to be retained, a match of at least six nucleotides to both a V gene segment and a J gene segment was required. Rearrangements were classified as productive when the CDR3 lacked stop codons and remained in frame with V and J, and all other rearrangements were classified as non-productive. CDR3 was defined by IMGT convention, running from the second conserved V-encoded cysteine to the conserved J-encoded phenylalanine. In an earlier analysis of more than 550 of the donors, sequences lacking an unambiguous match to a single V gene segment were excluded. In an earlier analysis of more than 500 of the donors, a V segment was called functional when productive rearrangements were above 56.7%, and segregating when the standard deviation between donors exceeded 5%. A statistical classification framework was developed to diagnose cytomegalovirus status using the catalog of TCR beta chain sequences. In a later analysis, V and J genes were assigned by comparing TCR nucleotide sequences against IMGT/GENE-DB human TR gene sequences. A later analysis assigned CDR3 sequences and most-parsimonious VDJ recombination scenarios with the TCRdist pipeline. In a later analysis, each TCR beta chain was defined by its CDR3 amino acid sequence together with its V-gene family, and reads lacking a unique V-gene family were excluded. A later analysis removed 592 highly shared, low-generation-probability nucleotide sequences to deal with suspected cross-contamination and a sequencing artifact. A later analysis calculated a clonal expansion index for each public chain from normalized within-repertoire ranks of inferred template counts. Generation probabilities in a later analysis came from a VDJ recombination model fitted to out-of-frame rearrangements, and those results were checked against IGoR. Hypergeometric tests were used in a later analysis to score TCR-TCR, TCR-HLA and TCR-CMV co-occurrence, with a repertoire-size bias correction applied to the TCR pairs. In a later analysis, false discovery rates were estimated by permuting HLA or CMV assignments 20 times. In a later analysis, co-occurring TCRs were grouped with DBSCAN, and TCRdist sequence similarity was added when clustering was performed within HLA-allele-positive subsets. Repertoires with fewer than 30,000 or more than 120,000 public chains, plus five repertoires with anomalous nucleotide sharing, were excluded from co-occurrence clustering. TCRdb mirrors the immuneACCESS table, restricted to in-frame sequences. Some clones are absent from its copies; in checked studies, under half trace to an unresolved V gene, and the reason for the others is unknown. The V and J calls and clone size come from that table; D and trimming were worked out from the DNA. The sample data list over 100,000 clones, and roughly 70% of these were observed just once. In total, the top ten clones hold about 2.1% of the sample.

The cohort consisted of 600 to 700 healthy bone marrow donors. Cohort members were all nominally healthy when sampled, although unrecorded immune exposures were likely present. The donor tested CMV seropositive, placing the donor among the 250 to 350 seropositive members of the cohort. A peripheral blood sample was provided by each donor, and peripheral blood mononuclear cells were used for TCR beta sequencing. The Qiagen DNeasy Blood Extraction Kit was used to extract genomic DNA from the blood cell samples. The V and J segments used are TRBV28 and TRBJ1-6, and 7 bases in between align with TRBD1. The sequence derives from a woman between 35 and 50 years old in good health and CMV-seropositive. Sequenced sample: PBMCs. The CDR3 here reads CASFGTARPPLHF. The nucleotide sequence reads TGTGCCAGTTTCGGGACAGCCCGGCCACCCCTCCACTTT.